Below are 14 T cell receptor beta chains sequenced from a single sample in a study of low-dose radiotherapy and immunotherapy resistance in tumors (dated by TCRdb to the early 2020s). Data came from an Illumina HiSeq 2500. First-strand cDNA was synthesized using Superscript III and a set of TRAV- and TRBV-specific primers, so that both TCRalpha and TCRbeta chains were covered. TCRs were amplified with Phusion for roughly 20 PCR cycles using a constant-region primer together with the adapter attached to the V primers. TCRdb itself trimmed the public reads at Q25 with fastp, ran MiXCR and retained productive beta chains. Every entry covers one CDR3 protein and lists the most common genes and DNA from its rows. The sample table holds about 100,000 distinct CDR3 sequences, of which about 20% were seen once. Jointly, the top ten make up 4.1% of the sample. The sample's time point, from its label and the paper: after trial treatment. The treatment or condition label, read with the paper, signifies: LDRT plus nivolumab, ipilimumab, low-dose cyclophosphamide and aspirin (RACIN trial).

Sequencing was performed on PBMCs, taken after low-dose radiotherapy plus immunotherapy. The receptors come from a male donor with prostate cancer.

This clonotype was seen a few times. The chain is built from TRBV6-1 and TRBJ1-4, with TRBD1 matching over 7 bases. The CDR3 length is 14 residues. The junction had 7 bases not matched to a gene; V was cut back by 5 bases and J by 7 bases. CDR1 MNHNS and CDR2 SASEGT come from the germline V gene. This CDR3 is CASSSAQGPEKLFF. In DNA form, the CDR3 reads TGTGCCAGCAGTAGCGCACAGGGGCCTGAAAAACTGTTTTTT.

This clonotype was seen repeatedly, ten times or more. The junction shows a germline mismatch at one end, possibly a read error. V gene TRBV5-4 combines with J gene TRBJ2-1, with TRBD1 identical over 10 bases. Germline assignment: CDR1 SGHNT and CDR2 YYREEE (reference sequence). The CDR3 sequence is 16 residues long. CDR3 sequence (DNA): TGCGCCAGCAGCTTGGGGGGACAGGGGAACTACAATGAGCAGTTCTTC. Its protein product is CASSLGGQGNYNEQFF.

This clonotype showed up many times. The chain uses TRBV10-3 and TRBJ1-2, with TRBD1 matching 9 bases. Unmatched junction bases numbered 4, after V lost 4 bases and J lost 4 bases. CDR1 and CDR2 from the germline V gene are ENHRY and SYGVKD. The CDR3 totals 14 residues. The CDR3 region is CAISGMDRGYGYTF. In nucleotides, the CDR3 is TGTGCCATCAGTGGCATGGACAGGGGCTATGGCTACACCTTC.

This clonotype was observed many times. This CDR3 reads CASSKVDEGGQPQHF. CDR3 nucleotide sequence: TGTGCCAGCAGCAAAGTCGATGAGGGCGGGCAGCCCCAGCATTTT. The rearrangement links TRBV21-1 to TRBJ1-5. TRBV21-1 is an annotated pseudogene. The CDR3 totals 15 residues.

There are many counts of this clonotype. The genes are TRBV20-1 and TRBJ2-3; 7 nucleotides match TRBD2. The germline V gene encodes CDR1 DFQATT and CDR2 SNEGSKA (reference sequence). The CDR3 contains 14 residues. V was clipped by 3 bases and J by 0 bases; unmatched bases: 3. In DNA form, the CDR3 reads TGCAGTGCTAGGGCCGGGAGGAGCACAGATACGCAGTATTTT. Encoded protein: CSARAGRSTDTQYF.

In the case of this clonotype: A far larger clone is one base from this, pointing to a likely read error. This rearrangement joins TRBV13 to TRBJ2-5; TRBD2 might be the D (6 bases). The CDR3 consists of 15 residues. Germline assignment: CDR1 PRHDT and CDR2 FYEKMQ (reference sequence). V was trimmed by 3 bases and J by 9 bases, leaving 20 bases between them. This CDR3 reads CASSLRGASGEAQYF. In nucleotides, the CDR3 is TGTGCCAGCAGCTTGAGGGGAGCCAGTGGGGAGGCCCAGTACTTC.

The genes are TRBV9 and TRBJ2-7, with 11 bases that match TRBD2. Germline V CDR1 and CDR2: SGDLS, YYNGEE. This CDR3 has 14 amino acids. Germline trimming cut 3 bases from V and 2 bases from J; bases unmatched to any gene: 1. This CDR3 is CASSALAGAYEQYF. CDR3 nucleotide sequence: TGTGCCAGCAGCGCACTAGCGGGGGCCTACGAGCAGTACTTC.

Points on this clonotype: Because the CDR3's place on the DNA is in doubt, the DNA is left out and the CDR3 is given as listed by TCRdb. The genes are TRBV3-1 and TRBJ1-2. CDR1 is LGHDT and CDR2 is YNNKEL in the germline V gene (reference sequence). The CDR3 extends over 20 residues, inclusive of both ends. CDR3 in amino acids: CASRNKGTRYEQYFGPGYTF.

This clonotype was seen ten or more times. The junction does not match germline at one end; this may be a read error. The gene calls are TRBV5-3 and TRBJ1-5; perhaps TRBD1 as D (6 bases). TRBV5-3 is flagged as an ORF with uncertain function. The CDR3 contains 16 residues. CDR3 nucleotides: TGTGCCAGCAGCTTGGCTGTGGGGGCAATTAGTCAGCCCCAGCATTTT. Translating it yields CASSLAVGAISQPQHF.

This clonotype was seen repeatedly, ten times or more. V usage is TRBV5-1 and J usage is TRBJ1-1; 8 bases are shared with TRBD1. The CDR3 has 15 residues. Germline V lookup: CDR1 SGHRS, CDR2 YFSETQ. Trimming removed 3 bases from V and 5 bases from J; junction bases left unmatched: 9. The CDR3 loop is CASSSRTGMSTEAFF. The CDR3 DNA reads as TGCGCCAGCAGCTCCCGGACAGGGATGAGTACTGAAGCTTTCTTT. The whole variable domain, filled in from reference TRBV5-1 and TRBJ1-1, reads KAGVTQTPRYLIKTRGQQVTLSCSPISGHRSVSWYQQTPGQGLQFLFEYFSETQRNKGNFPGRFSGRQFSNSRSEMNVSTLELGDSALYLCASSSRTGMSTEAFFGQGTRLTVV.

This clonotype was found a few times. CDR3 sequence: CASSVRQYSGNTIYF. The CDR3, as DNA: TGTGCCAGCAGCGTTCGACAGTACTCTGGAAACACCATATATTTT. The V and J genes are TRBV3-1 and TRBJ1-3; maybe TRBD1 (5 bases). CDR3 length: 15 residues. Per germline, CDR1 LGHDT and CDR2 YNNKEL (reference sequence). Trimming stripped 5 bases from V and 0 bases from J, with 11 bases between.

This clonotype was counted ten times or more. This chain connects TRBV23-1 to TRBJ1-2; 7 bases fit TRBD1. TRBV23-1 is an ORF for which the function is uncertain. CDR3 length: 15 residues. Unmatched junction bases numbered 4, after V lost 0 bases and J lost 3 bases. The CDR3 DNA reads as TGCGCCAGCAGTCAATCGGCAGGGGGGGACTATGGCTACACCTTC. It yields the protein CASSQSAGGDYGYTF.

CDR3 nucleotides: TGTGCCAGTACCCCGGGACAGGGGGTGTACAATGAGCAGTTCTTC. It specifies CASTPGQGVYNEQFF. V usage is TRBV19 and J usage is TRBJ2-1; 11 bases agree with TRBD1. Germline CDR1 is LNHDA and CDR2 is SQIVND (reference sequence). CDR3 size: 15 residues. V was pared by 7 bases and J by 4 bases, with 6 bases of the junction left unmatched.

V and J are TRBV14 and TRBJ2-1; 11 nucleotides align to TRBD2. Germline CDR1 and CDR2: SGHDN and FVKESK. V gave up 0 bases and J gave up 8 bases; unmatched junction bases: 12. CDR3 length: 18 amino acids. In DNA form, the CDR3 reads TGTGCCAGCAGCCAAGAAGGGCTAGCGGGAGGAGCGGGCGATGAGCAGTTCTTC. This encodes CASSQEGLAGGAGDEQFF.